Presented here are 11 T cell receptor beta chains from one specimen sequenced in a study of T cells in localized non-small cell lung cancer (dated by TCRdb to the early 2020s). Receptor libraries were prepared by the immunoSEQ multiplex PCR assay. TCRdb obtained this table from immuneACCESS and retained in-frame rearrangements with V and J assigned. These tables miss some clones; where compared with another copy, unresolved V genes account for less than half of the shortfall, and the remainder is unexplained. Counted in this sample were approximately 41,000 clones; roughly nine tenths of them appeared once. About 11% of the sample lies in the top ten. Specimen: PBMCs, collected before any cancer treatment. Receptors were obtained from a woman aged 35-75 years with stage II lung adenocarcinoma.

The rearrangement links TRBV7-9 to TRBJ2-7; 9 nucleotides line up with TRBD2. CDR1 SEHNR and CDR2 FQNEAQ come from the germline V gene (reference sequence). The junction had 16 bases not matched to a gene; V was cut back by 6 bases and J by 7 bases. The CDR3 has 16 amino acids. CDR3: CASSSQAGGTFNEQYF. For the CDR3, the DNA is TGTGCCAGCAGTTCGCAAGCGGGAGGCACCTTTAATGAGCAGTACTTC.

This chain uses TRBV6-5 with TRBJ1-5; tentatively, D is TRBD1 (5 bases). V gave up 6 bases and J gave up 5 bases, with 17 bases separating them. The CDR3 has 15 residues. Germline V lookup: CDR1 MNHEY, CDR2 SVGAGI. CDR3 in DNA: TGTGCCAGCAGAAGACAGAGGGTGTCCGATCAGCCCCAGCATTTT. Protein product: CASRRQRVSDQPQHF.

J is TRBJ2-7 and V is TRBV10-1, with D possibly being TRBD1 (6 bases). CDR1 and CDR2 from the germline V gene are WNHNN and SYGVQD (reference sequence). The CDR3 has 13 residues. The V end was cut by 8 bases, the J end by 4 bases, with 15 bases between. The CDR3, as DNA: TGCGCCAGCCAAGGAGTGGGGGCTTACGAGCAGTACTTC. It specifies CASQGVGAYEQYF.

This clone occurred once. The chain couples TRBV9 to TRBJ2-5, with TRBD2 identical over 11 bases. The V gene end was trimmed by 4 bases and the J gene end by 5 bases; junction bases not matched to a gene: 7. The CDR3 is 15 amino acids. Germline CDR1 reads SGDLS; CDR2 reads YYNGEE. This CDR3 reads CASSLGLAVGETQYF. The CDR3 DNA sequence: TGTGCCAGCAGCCTGGGACTAGCGGTGGGGGAGACCCAGTACTTC.

V usage is TRBV27 and J usage is TRBJ1-6, with D possibly matching TRBD1 (6 bases). This CDR3 comprises 16 residues. Germline V gene data show CDR1 as MNHEY and CDR2 as SMNVEV (reference sequence). The V gene lost 7 bases and the J gene lost 10 bases, with 23 bases spanning the gap. The CDR3 region is CASTPLGAGIGSPLHF. CDR3 sequence (DNA): TGTGCCAGCACCCCTCTGGGGGCGGGGATCGGGTCACCCCTCCACTTT.

The chain carries TRBV14 and TRBJ1-2; TRBD1 might be the D (5 bases). The V gene lost 4 bases and the J gene lost 0 bases, with 15 bases spanning the gap. The CDR3 is made up of 16 amino acids. Germline assignment: CDR1 SGHDN and CDR2 FVKESK. DNA for the CDR3: TGTGCCAGCAGCCTATTTGGGACTGCAGCTAACTATGGCTACACCTTC. It codes for CASSLFGTAANYGYTF.

V usage is TRBV6-5 and J usage is TRBJ1-5; tentatively, D is TRBD1 (6 bases). Trimming pared 6 bases from V and 3 bases from J, leaving 12 bases between. CDR1 MNHEY and CDR2 SVGAGI come from the germline V gene. The CDR3 runs 14 residues. The CDR3 protein is CASSHNRDNQPQHF. The CDR3 DNA follows: TGTGCCAGCAGCCATAACAGGGACAATCAGCCCCAGCATTTT.

The chain couples TRBV10-2 to TRBJ2-4; D possibly uses TRBD1 or TRBD2 (5 bases each). Looked up from germline, CDR1 is WSHSY and CDR2 is SAAADI. V was clipped by 8 bases and J by 0 bases, with 29 bases between them. CDR3 length: 20 amino acids. The CDR3 region has the DNA TGCGCCAGCGCCCCCTTAGAAGTTCCGGGGCTGACACTAGCCAAAAACATTCAGTACTTC. It is translated as CASAPLEVPGLTLAKNIQYF.

This chain joins TRBV2 and TRBJ1-1; TRBD1 is a possible D gene (5 bases). The germline V gene encodes CDR1 SNHLY and CDR2 FYNNEI. V was shortened by 2 bases and J by 11 bases, with 15 bases between the two germline ends. The CDR3 totals 13 residues. The CDR3 DNA is TGTGCCAGCAGTGAAAACGCCCTCAAGGGGGCTTTCTTT. This translates into CASSENALKGAFF.

The chain recombines TRBV6-1 with TRBJ2-3, with D unclear. The CDR3 runs to 16 residues. V lost 2 bases, J lost 0 bases, and 12 bases lay in between. From germline, CDR1 is MNHNS and CDR2 SASEGT. The CDR3 loop is CASSEQLLYSTDTQYF. The CDR3 region has the DNA TGTGCCAGCAGTGAACAACTTCTGTATAGCACAGATACGCAGTATTTT.

The chain is built from TRBV5-1 and TRBJ1-2; 10 bases agree with TRBD1. Germline CDR1 and CDR2: SGHRS and YFSETQ. V lost 0 bases, J lost 6 bases, and 2 bases stayed unmatched. The CDR3 runs 14 residues. CDR3: CASSLVGTGDGYTF. CDR3 sequence (DNA): TGCGCCAGCAGCTTGGTTGGGACAGGGGATGGCTACACCTTC.